This T cell receptor beta chain came from a study of control samples from healthy donors and cancer patients. This clone was found once. Measured with immunoSEQ multiplex PCR; TCRdb has only the in-frame clones, and not every one. The table lists around 110,000 clones, over 90% of them singletons. This receptor was obtained from a man in his thirties or forties in good health. Material: blood.

The CDR3 sequence is CASSPAGEGVVSGANVLTF. The CDR3, as DNA: TGTGCCAGCAGCCCCGCCGGGGAGGGGGTGGTCTCTGGGGCCAACGTCCTGACTTTC. The V and J genes are TRBV7-9 and TRBJ2-6; tentatively, D is TRBD2 (7 bases). CDR1 is SEHNR, CDR2 FQNEAQ, per germline (reference sequence). V was cut by 5 bases and J by 0 bases, with 20 bases left in between. The CDR3 consists of 19 residues. Based on the CDR3 plus reference TRBV7-9 and TRBJ2-6, the full variable domain is DTGVSQNPRHKITKRGQNVTFRCDPISEHNRLYWYRQTLGQGPEFLTYFQNEAQLEKSRLLSDRFSAERPKGSFSTLEIQRTEQGDSAMYLCASSPAGEGVVSGANVLTFGAGSRLTVL.